Presented here are 17 T cell receptor beta chains from one specimen sequenced in a study of blood T cell repertoires in COVID-19. The protocol was immunoSEQ multiplex PCR, while the TCRdb copy is restricted to in-frame clones and leaves out a portion. The table records around 160,000 clones, roughly 80% of them present only once. The sequencing input was peripheral blood. The receptor source for this set is a human donor with acute or convalescent COVID-19. The donor label of this sample is uncertain.

The chain combines TRBV9 with TRBJ1-1, with unresolved D. CDR1 and CDR2 from the germline V gene are SGDLS and YYNGEE. This CDR3 is built from 13 residues. V was pared by 2 bases and J by 5 bases, with 10 bases between. The CDR3 loop reads CASSVTGRTEAFF. CDR3 DNA: TGTGCCAGCAGCGTCACGGGGAGAACTGAAGCTTTCTTT.

The V call is TRBV9, the J call TRBJ2-1, with D perhaps TRBD2 (5 bases). The CDR3 totals 16 residues. Trimming cost V 0 bases and J 0 bases, with 10 bases left between them. Germline V gives CDR1 SGDLS, CDR2 YYNGEE. The CDR3, as DNA: TGTGCCAGCAGCGTAGCCAGCGGTAACTCCTACAATGAGCAGTTCTTC. Its protein product is CASSVASGNSYNEQFF.

In its sample, this clone was seen a few times. The chain recombines TRBV11-2 with TRBJ1-2; D is unclear. Trimming removed 2 bases at V and 5 bases at J, with 15 bases between. This CDR3 comprises 15 residues. Germline CDR1 reads SGHAT; CDR2 reads FQNNGV. The CDR3 spells CASSLTPAGLYGYTF. Written as DNA, the CDR3 is TGTGCCAGCAGCTTAACCCCGGCAGGCCTATATGGCTACACCTTC.

The gene calls are TRBV7-6 and TRBJ1-4; D is unclear. CDR1 is SGHVS, CDR2 FNYEAQ, per germline. The ends were cut back, 5 bases at V and 12 bases at J, with 13 bases in the middle. This CDR3 is 12 amino acids long. CDR3 sequence (DNA): TGTGCCAGCAGCCCCACGGGTCCAGAACTGTTTTTT. As protein: CASSPTGPELFF. The whole variable domain, remainder taken from reference TRBV7-6 and TRBJ1-4, is GAGVSQSPRYKVTKRGQDVALRCDPISGHVSLYWYRQALGQGPEFLTYFNYEAQQDKSGLPNDRFSAERPEGSISTLTIQRTEQRDSAMYRCASSPTGPELFFGSGTQLSVL.

The V gene is TRBV3-1 (or the pseudogene TRBV3-2), the J gene TRBJ2-1, with TRBD2 matching over 11 bases. This CDR3 spans 18 amino acids. The germline CDR1 and CDR2 sequences are LGHDT and YNNKEL (reference sequence). J lost 7 bases, V lost 1 base, and 12 bases had no gene match. The CDR3 reads CASSQAASGGPGNNEQFF. CDR3 nucleotides: TGTGCCAGCAGCCAAGCGGCTAGCGGGGGGCCGGGGAATAATGAGCAGTTCTTC.

The rearrangement joins TRBV23-1 to TRBJ2-7; 7 bases line up with TRBD1. TRBV23-1 is designated an ORF whose function remains uncertain. This CDR3 is 19 amino acids long. Written as DNA, the CDR3 is TGCGCCAGCAGTCAATCAGGTGGCCCAGAGAGTTGGGGTGGGACAGTACCGTGCGTC. Residues: CASSQSGGPESWGGTVPCV.

The rearrangement joins TRBV5-1 to TRBJ2-7; TRBD1 aligns across 9 bases. Germline V gene data show CDR1 as SGHRS and CDR2 as YFSETQ. This CDR3 spans 17 amino acids. With 4 bases clipped from V and 5 bases from J, the junction kept 16 bases outside the gene matches. CDR3 protein: CASSPFHRTGAAHEQYF. The CDR3 DNA reads TGCGCCAGCAGCCCCTTTCATAGGACAGGGGCGGCGCACGAGCAGTACTTC.

The gene calls are TRBV5-1 and TRBJ1-4, with D unresolved. CDR3 length: 13 amino acids. Trimming cost V 4 bases and J 7 bases, with 11 bases left between them. Germline lookup yields CDR1 SGHRS and CDR2 YFSETQ. CDR3 in amino acids: CASSREGSEKLFF. The DNA of the CDR3 is TGCGCCAGCAGCAGAGAGGGCAGTGAAAAACTGTTTTTT.

This clone has a handful of counts. The chain carries TRBV4-1 and TRBJ1-1; no clear D. V gave up 1 base and J gave up 1 base, with 10 bases separating them. CDR3 length: 15 amino acids. Germline CDR1 is MGHRA and CDR2 is YSYEKL. The CDR3 protein is CASSQGFAGNTEAFF. CDR3 bases: TGCGCCAGCAGCCAAGGGTTCGCCGGGAACACTGAAGCTTTCTTT.

This clone was counted a single time. The chain recombines TRBV7-9 with TRBJ2-3; no reliable D call. Trimming stripped 4 bases from V and 0 bases from J, with 11 bases between. The germline CDR1 and CDR2 sequences are SEHNR and FQNEAQ (reference sequence). This CDR3 comprises 15 residues. CDR3 protein: CASSSPLISTDTQYF. The CDR3 DNA reads as TGTGCCAGCAGCTCCCCCCTTATTAGCACAGATACGCAGTATTTT.

This sequence joins TRBV10-1 and TRBJ2-5; 8 bases fit TRBD1. CDR1 and CDR2 from the germline V gene are WNHNN and SYGVQD (reference sequence). Trimming took 5 bases from V and 1 from J; bases not matched to a gene: 6. The CDR3 consists of 15 residues. The CDR3 is CASSRGQEGQETQYF. CDR3 sequence (DNA): TGCGCCAGCAGTCGGGGACAGGAGGGCCAAGAGACCCAGTACTTC.

This sequence joins TRBV9 and TRBJ1-6; no clear D. The CDR3 covers 15 residues. Trimming took off 3 bases at V and 6 bases at J, with 13 bases between the two ends. Germline CDR1 reads SGDLS; CDR2 reads YYNGEE. The CDR3 DNA sequence: TGTGCCAGCAGCGCCGACATTTTCCCTAATTCACCCCTCCACTTT. Translating gives CASSADIFPNSPLHF.

This chain links TRBV2 with TRBJ2-7; TRBD1 aligns across 9 bases. This CDR3 has 14 amino acids. The junction had 7 bases not matched to a gene; V was cut back by 7 bases and J by 3 bases. Germline CDR1 is SNHLY and CDR2 is FYNNEI. CDR3 in DNA: TGTGCCAGCAAACGGGAGACAGGGGGCTACGAGCAGTACGTC. It yields the protein CASKRETGGYEQYV.

In its sample, this clone was seen once. This chain connects TRBV10-2 to TRBJ1-1; D is perhaps TRBD1 (6 bases). Germline CDR1 reads WSHSY; CDR2 reads SAAADI. Trimming cost V 8 bases and J 7 bases, with 11 bases left between them. CDR3 size: 11 residues. Written as DNA, the CDR3 is TGCGCCAGCGGACAGACAGTTGAAGCTTTCTTT. Its protein product is CASGQTVEAFF.

This clone showed up just once. The rearrangement joins TRBV19 to TRBJ1-2; unclear D gene. V lost 8 bases to trimming and J lost 2 bases, with 6 bases between them. Germline values: CDR1 LNHDA, CDR2 SQIVND (reference sequence). This CDR3 is built from 11 residues. CDR3 DNA sequence: TGTGCCAGTGTTTCGAACTATGGCTACACCTTC. Translation: CASVSNYGYTF.

This chain connects TRBV9 to TRBJ1-2; the D is unclear. Trimming shortened V by 3 bases and J by 4 bases, and 7 bases separated the two germline ends. The CDR3 has 12 residues. Germline CDR1 and CDR2: SGDLS and YYNGEE. The CDR3: CASSAGSYGYTF. The CDR3 nucleotides are TGTGCCAGCAGCGCTGGGAGCTATGGCTACACCTTC. Combining the CDR3 with reference TRBV9 and TRBJ1-2 gives the whole variable domain DSGVTQTPKHLITATGQRVTLRCSPRSGDLSVYWYQQSLDQGLQFLIQYYNGEERAKGNILERFSAQQFPDLHSELNLSSLELGDSALYFCASSAGSYGYTFGSGTRLTVV.

This clone was seen a few times. The J gene is TRBJ1-6, the V gene TRBV10-3; TRBD1 might be the D (6 bases). This CDR3 spans 12 amino acids. Germline CDR1 and CDR2: ENHRY and SYGVKD. V lost 7 bases and J 10 bases, leaving 11 bases between the germline ends. The CDR3 DNA reads TGTGCCATCACGGCAGGGGACTCACCCCTCCACTTT. This sequence encodes CAITAGDSPLHF.